These 13 T cell receptor beta chains share one sample of origin, sequenced in a study of blood T cell repertoires in COVID-19. Produced via immunoSEQ multiplex PCR; TCRdb's table is partial and in-frame only. The sample contains 200,000 or so clones, under 90% of which appear only once. The source material was PBMCs or T cells enriched from blood (not recorded which). All receptors come from a man between 60 and 75 years old who had recovered from COVID-19.

The gene calls are TRBV7-2 and TRBJ2-5, with D perhaps TRBD2 (6 bases). Trimming pared 3 bases from V and 5 bases from J, leaving 13 bases between. Germline assignment: CDR1 SGHTA and CDR2 FQGNSA. The CDR3 sequence is 14 residues long. CDR3 sequence: CASSLGGPPETQYF. The CDR3, as DNA: TGTGCCAGCAGCTTGGGAGGCCCCCCTGAGACCCAGTACTTC.

Only one count was recorded for this clone. The chain carries TRBV18 and TRBJ2-1; D is unresolved. Trimming cost V 0 bases and J 7 bases, with 13 bases left between them. The CDR3 contains 15 residues. In germline, CDR1 is KGHSH, CDR2 LQKENI. Written as DNA, the CDR3 is TGTGCCAGCTCACCACCGGTTGGTAGTTATAATGAGCAGTTCTTC. Protein product: CASSPPVGSYNEQFF.

This clone was counted ten times or more. An end of the junction does not agree with germline; a read error may underlie this. V is TRBV4-3 and J is TRBJ1-3; the match to TRBD1 covers 8 bases. The CDR3 length is 15 residues. Germline values: CDR1 LGHNA, CDR2 YSLEER. The CDR3: CASRQDMTGVDTIYF. Written as DNA, the CDR3 is TGCGCCAGCAGACAAGATATGACAGGGGTAGACACCATATATTTT.

The V gene is TRBV18, the J gene TRBJ1-6, with no clear D. Trimming pared 2 bases from V and 7 bases from J, leaving 6 bases between. Germline lookup yields CDR1 KGHSH and CDR2 LQKENI. The CDR3 length is 13 residues. The CDR3 sequence: CASSPGRNSPLHF. The CDR3 DNA reads TGTGCCAGCTCACCAGGGCGCAATTCACCCCTCCACTTT.

CDR3 bases: TGCGCCAGCAGCTTTCCCGGGACAGGGGGCGCAGATACGCAGTATTTT. This encodes CASSFPGTGGADTQYF. The chain carries TRBV5-1 and TRBJ2-3; 12 positions match TRBD1. Germline V gene lookup returns CDR1 SGHRS and CDR2 YFSETQ. V gave up 2 bases and J gave up 4 bases; unmatched junction bases: 5. The CDR3 loop spans 16 amino acids.

The chain employs TRBV12-3 or TRBV12-4 and TRBJ2-7; weak D call: TRBD1 (5 bases). There are 12 residues in the CDR3. V dropped 6 bases and J dropped 6 bases, with 12 bases sitting between them. The CDR3 sequence is CASRADSGEQYF. The CDR3 region has the DNA TGTGCCAGCAGGGCAGACAGTGGCGAGCAGTACTTC.

The rearrangement uses TRBV24-1 and TRBJ2-1; 11 bases map to TRBD1. The junction had 8 bases not matched to a gene; V was cut back by 6 bases and J by 8 bases. CDR1 is KGHDR and CDR2 is SFDVKD in the germline V gene. This CDR3 contains 15 residues. In DNA form, the CDR3 reads TGTGCCACCAGTTATACCGGGACAGGGGGTTATGAGCAGTTCTTC. Encoded protein: CATSYTGTGGYEQFF.

The sample holds one count of this clone. The J gene is TRBJ1-1, the V gene TRBV15; no reliable D call. The V end was cut by 5 bases, the J end by 11 bases, with 12 bases between. This CDR3 has 11 amino acids. Per germline, CDR1 LNHNV and CDR2 YYDKDF (reference sequence). CDR3 region: CATSGGGHAFF. The CDR3 DNA follows: TGTGCCACCAGCGGAGGAGGGCATGCTTTCTTT.

The J gene is TRBJ2-7, the V gene TRBV5-1; 9 nucleotides line up with TRBD1. Germline V gives CDR1 SGHRS, CDR2 YFSETQ. There are 15 residues in the CDR3. The V gene end was trimmed by 3 bases and the J gene end by 4 bases; junction bases not matched to a gene: 8. The CDR3: CASSSAPGQGYEQYF. The CDR3 DNA sequence: TGCGCCAGCAGCTCGGCTCCGGGACAGGGTTACGAGCAGTACTTC.

The rearrangement links TRBV7-6 to TRBJ2-5; 10 positions agree with TRBD2. V lost 1 base and J lost 7; bases outside the gene matches: 6. The CDR3 spans 15 residues. Germline CDR1 is SGHVS and CDR2 is FNYEAQ. CDR3 DNA sequence: TGTGCCAGCAGCTTAGGAGGGACTAGCGTCGGGACCCAGTACTTC. This gives the protein CASSLGGTSVGTQYF.

The chain recombines TRBV19 with TRBJ1-6; 8 bases fit TRBD1. Germline-derived CDR1 and CDR2 are LNHDA and SQIVND (reference sequence). This CDR3 spans 15 amino acids. V lost 3 bases to trimming and J lost 10 bases; unmatched junction nucleotides: 8. The CDR3 sequence: CASSMGQALRSPLHF. CDR3 DNA: TGTGCCAGTAGTATGGGACAGGCGCTACGATCACCCCTCCACTTT.

The J gene is TRBJ2-7, the V gene TRBV2, with D perhaps matching TRBD1 (6 bases). This CDR3 comprises 16 residues. Trimming cost V 4 bases and J 2 bases, with 18 bases left between them. CDR1 is SNHLY, CDR2 FYNNEI, per germline. The CDR3 sequence is CASSVSTPGTTYEQYF. The CDR3, as DNA: TGTGCCAGCAGTGTTTCCACACCAGGGACAACCTACGAGCAGTACTTC.

The chain combines TRBV3-1 (or the pseudogene TRBV3-2) with TRBJ1-6; D might be TRBD1 (5 bases). V lost 3 bases, J lost 10 bases, and 10 bases lay in between. Germline V gene data show CDR1 as LGHDT and CDR2 as YNNKEL (reference sequence). The CDR3 sequence is 13 residues long. CDR3 DNA sequence: TGTGCCAGCAGCCAGACGACAGAATCACCCCTCCACTTT. Amino acids: CASSQTTESPLHF.